Listed here are 17 T cell receptor beta chains from one sample, sequenced in a study of shared clonotypes between healthy human individuals. Naive-designated CD8 cells lacked CD45RO, were positively enriched for CCR7, and omitted terminally differentiated effector memory CD45RA+ cells. Assay used: immunoSEQ multiplex PCR; TCRdb lists only in-frame clones, some missing. Of roughly 770,000 clones listed, 96% are singletons. Source material: naive CD8+ T cells sorted from blood. The receptors stem from a man aged 25 to 45 in good health.

V and J are TRBV7-9 and TRBJ2-7, with a possible D match to TRBD1 (6 bases). CDR3 size: 15 residues. Between the trimmed V and J ends, which lost 7 bases and 0 bases, there was a span of 16 bases. Germline CDR1 and CDR2: SEHNR and FQNEAQ (reference sequence). This CDR3 is CASMPGTGSSYEQYF. CDR3 in DNA: TGTGCCAGCATGCCGGGAACAGGGAGCTCCTACGAGCAGTACTTC. The whole variable domain, filled in from reference TRBV7-9 and TRBJ2-7, reads DTGVSQNPRHKITKRGQNVTFRCDPISEHNRLYWYRQTLGQGPEFLTYFQNEAQLEKSRLLSDRFSAERPKGSFSTLEIQRTEQGDSAMYLCASMPGTGSSYEQYFGPGTRLTVT.

J is TRBJ2-2 and V is TRBV30; D perhaps matches TRBD2 (5 bases). CDR1 is GTSNPN, CDR2 SVGIG, per germline (reference sequence). V lost 2 bases and J lost 0, with 7 bases in between. The length of the CDR3 is 14 residues. The CDR3 DNA is TGTGCCTGGAGTTCGCGGGCGAACACCGGGGAGCTGTTTTTT. It encodes CAWSSRANTGELFF.

This chain links TRBV15 with TRBJ2-7; no definite D call. V gave up 0 bases and J gave up 0 bases, with 6 bases separating them. The CDR3 is 14 amino acids. The V gene's germline CDR1 is LNHNV and CDR2 YYDKDF (reference sequence). CDR3 bases: TGTGCCACCAGCAGAGACACGAACTCCTACGAGCAGTACTTC. This gives the protein CATSRDTNSYEQYF.

CDR3 nucleotides: TGCAGCGCTCTAGGACGCGAGATTGAAGCTTTCTTT. Translating it yields CSALGREIEAFF. The chain links TRBV29-1 to TRBJ1-1; no firm D call. CDR1 SQVTM and CDR2 ANQGSEA come from the germline V gene. This CDR3 has 12 residues. Trimming left V 7 bases short and J 7 bases short, with 16 bases between.

This sequence joins TRBV6-6 and TRBJ1-4; unclear D gene. This CDR3 contains 15 residues. Germline loops: CDR1 MNHNY, CDR2 SVGAGI (reference sequence). The V and J ends lost 5 bases and 2 bases respectively, with 12 bases between them. The chain's CDR3 is CASSETRRTNEKLFF. The CDR3 coding sequence is TGTGCCAGCAGTGAGACCCGGCGGACTAATGAAAAACTGTTTTTT.

The chain couples TRBV5-5 to TRBJ2-7; D uncertain. The germline CDR1 and CDR2 sequences are SGHKS and YYEKEE (reference sequence). The V end lost 0 bases, the J end lost 4 bases, and 8 bases lay between the germline ends. The CDR3 is made up of 13 amino acids. CDR3 residues: CASSLGRPYEQYF. CDR3 DNA sequence: TGTGCCAGCAGCTTGGGGCGACCGTACGAGCAGTACTTC.

The chain uses TRBV5-4 and TRBJ2-7; TRBD2 agrees at 11 bases. The CDR3 contains 17 residues. Losses at the gene ends were 4 bases for V and 0 bases for J; bases not matched to a gene: 9. Germline V gives CDR1 SGHNT, CDR2 YYREEE (reference sequence). Here the CDR3 DNA reads TGTGCCAGCAGCCGTCCCCTAGCGGGAGGCCTCTCCTACGAGCAGTACTTC. Its protein product is CASSRPLAGGLSYEQYF.

The V and J genes are TRBV28 and TRBJ2-1, with 8 nucleotides matching TRBD2. V lost 4 bases and J lost 14; bases outside the gene matches: 16. The length of the CDR3 is 15 residues. CDR1 MDHEN and CDR2 SYDVKM come from the germline V gene. DNA of the CDR3: TGTGCCAGCAGTTCCCAACCCCCTTTTCGGGAGGGGGAGTTCTTC. This encodes CASSSQPPFREGEFF. Full variable domain (rest looked up from reference TRBV28 and TRBJ2-1): DVKVTQSSRYLVKRTGEKVFLECVQDMDHENMFWYRQDPGLGLRLIYFSYDVKMKEKGDIPEGYSVSREKKERFSLILESASTNQTSMYLCASSSQPPFREGEFFGPGTRLTVL.

CDR3 in DNA: TGCGCCAGCAGCCAAGTACCACTGACTAGCGATTACAATGAGCAGTTCTTC. Translation gives CASSQVPLTSDYNEQFF. The chain combines TRBV4-1 with TRBJ2-1; 8 bases agree with TRBD2. V was pared by 1 base and J by 4 bases, with 9 bases of the junction left unmatched. Looked up from germline, CDR1 is MGHRA and CDR2 is YSYEKL. The CDR3 totals 17 residues.

V usage is TRBV7-9 and J usage is TRBJ1-5; 8 bases fit TRBD1. Germline V CDR1 and CDR2: SEHNR, FQNEAQ (reference sequence). V trimming: 4 bases; J trimming: 11 bases; junction bases outside the gene matches: 4. This CDR3 has 12 amino acids. As DNA, the CDR3 is TGTGCCAGCAGCTCCAGGGGGCAGGCCCAGCATTTT. Translating gives CASSSRGQAQHF. The full variable domain, with the rest looked up from reference TRBV7-9 and TRBJ1-5, is DTGVSQNPRHKITKRGQNVTFRCDPISEHNRLYWYRQTLGQGPEFLTYFQNEAQLEKSRLLSDRFSAERPKGSFSTLEIQRTEQGDSAMYLCASSSRGQAQHFGDGTRLSIL.

The V gene is TRBV6-1, the J gene TRBJ1-2; 8 positions match TRBD1. Germline V gene sequence: CDR1 MNHNS, CDR2 SASEGT. The junction had 2 bases not matched to a gene; V was cut back by 4 bases and J by 4 bases. This CDR3 is 13 amino acids long. In DNA, the CDR3 is TGTGCCAGCAGTGCTACAGGGGGCTATGGCTACACCTTC. It specifies CASSATGGYGYTF.

CDR3 in DNA: TGTGCCAGCAGCTTGGATTCGGGCGGGGCGGTCTACAATGAGCAGTTCTTC. Its translation: CASSLDSGGAVYNEQFF. The chain has TRBV5-6 and TRBJ2-1; possible D gene TRBD2, 6 bases. V lost 0 bases, J lost 3 bases, and 16 bases lay in between. This CDR3 is built from 17 residues. Per germline, CDR1 SGHDT and CDR2 YYEEEE.

The V call is TRBV4-2, the J call TRBJ2-1; 8 nucleotides line up with TRBD2. This CDR3 has 16 residues. Germline assignment: CDR1 LGHNA and CDR2 YNFKEQ. V was pared by 6 bases and J by 5 bases, with 12 bases of the junction left unmatched. DNA of the CDR3: TGTGCCAGCAGTCCAGCGGGAGTTGGGACCAACAATGAGCAGTTCTTC. It specifies CASSPAGVGTNNEQFF.

The V gene is TRBV28, the J gene TRBJ2-2, with 9 bases fitting TRBD2. Germline-derived CDR1 and CDR2 are MDHEN and SYDVKM. The CDR3 covers 17 residues. Trimming removed 5 bases from V and 6 bases from J; junction bases left unmatched: 13. CDR3 DNA: TGTGCCAGCAGTACAATTAGCGGGAGCTGGGGTTCCGGGGAGCTGTTTTTT. Encoded protein: CASSTISGSWGSGELFF. The complete variable domain, with remaining parts taken from reference TRBV28 and TRBJ2-2, reads DVKVTQSSRYLVKRTGEKVFLECVQDMDHENMFWYRQDPGLGLRLIYFSYDVKMKEKGDIPEGYSVSREKKERFSLILESASTNQTSMYLCASSTISGSWGSGELFFGEGSRLTVL.

The chain has TRBV19 and TRBJ2-7, with unresolved D. Looked up from germline, CDR1 is LNHDA and CDR2 is SQIVND (reference sequence). Trimming removed 1 base at V and 2 bases at J, with 6 bases between. This CDR3 contains 13 residues. The CDR3 nucleotides are TGTGCCAGTAGTATAGTCTTCGCCTACGAGCAGTACTTC. Amino acids: CASSIVFAYEQYF.

This sequence joins TRBV14 and TRBJ1-2; D unclear. Germline V CDR1 and CDR2: SGHDN, FVKESK. Deletions cut 4 bases from V and 4 bases from J, with 16 bases between. The CDR3 runs 15 residues. In DNA, the CDR3 is TGTGCCAGCAGCCCTTCTAGGTCTTCGCCCTATGGCTACACCTTC. It is translated as CASSPSRSSPYGYTF.

This sequence joins TRBV7-2 and TRBJ1-5, with D unclear. The germline V and J ends were trimmed by 2 bases and 2 bases, with 13 bases remaining between them. This CDR3 spans 16 amino acids. Germline loops: CDR1 SGHTA, CDR2 FQGNSA. DNA of the CDR3: TGTGCCAGCAGCTTAACCGGACTCTGGGGCAATCAGCCCCAGCATTTT. It encodes CASSLTGLWGNQPQHF.